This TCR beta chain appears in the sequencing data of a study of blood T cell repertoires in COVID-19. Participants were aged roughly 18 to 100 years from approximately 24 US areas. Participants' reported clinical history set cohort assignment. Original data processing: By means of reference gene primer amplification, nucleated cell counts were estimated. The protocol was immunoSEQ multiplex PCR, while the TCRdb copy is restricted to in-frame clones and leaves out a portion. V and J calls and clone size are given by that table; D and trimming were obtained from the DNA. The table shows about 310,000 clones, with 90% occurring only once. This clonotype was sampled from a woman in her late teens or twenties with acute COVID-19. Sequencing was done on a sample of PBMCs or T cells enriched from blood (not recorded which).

CDR3 region: CASSSAGQGQNSPRVLHF. The CDR3 region has the DNA TGTGCCAGCAGTTCGGCCGGACAGGGACAAAATTCACCCCGGGTTCTCCACTTT. The V call is TRBV28, the J call TRBJ1-6, with TRBD1 matching over 8 bases. The CDR3 covers 18 residues. Unmatched junction bases numbered 24, after V lost 4 bases and J lost 16 bases. Germline CDR1 reads MDHEN; CDR2 reads SYDVKM.